This TCR beta chain originates from a study of neurological immune-mediated disorders. This clonotype was recorded at least ten times. The making of cDNA relied on 5'RACE with 10-nucleotide random UMIs. Every sequencing run drew on 15-18 subjects and yielded over 160 million TCR-beta sequences. TCRdb recomputed calls from the 5' RACE reads with MiXCR, one row per CDR3 protein. The table has 30,000 to 40,000 distinct CDR3 sequences, over 8.5% seen once. Time point described: technical triplicate 1. This CDR3 is 12 amino acids long. Germline CDR1 and CDR2: LNHDA and SQIVND (reference sequence). Trimming removed 4 bases at V and 4 bases at J, with 7 bases between.

This chain joins TRBV19 and TRBJ1-1; D remains ambiguous. This receptor was identified in a man aged 55 to 69 with HTLV-1-associated myelopathy (HAM/TSP). Sequencing input: PBMCs. The CDR3 loop reads CASSNGVTEAFF. The CDR3, as DNA: TGTGCCAGTAGTAACGGCGTCACTGAAGCTTTCTTT.